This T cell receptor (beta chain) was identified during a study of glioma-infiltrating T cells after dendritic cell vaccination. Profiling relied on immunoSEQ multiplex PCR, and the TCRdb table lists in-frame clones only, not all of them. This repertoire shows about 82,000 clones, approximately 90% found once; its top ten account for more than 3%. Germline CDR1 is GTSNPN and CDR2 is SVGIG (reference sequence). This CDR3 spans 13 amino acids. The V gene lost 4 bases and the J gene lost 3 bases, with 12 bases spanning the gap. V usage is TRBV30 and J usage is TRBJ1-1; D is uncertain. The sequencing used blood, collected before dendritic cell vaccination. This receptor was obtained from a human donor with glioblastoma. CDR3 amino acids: CAWKRVQDTEAFF. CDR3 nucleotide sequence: TGTGCCTGGAAGAGGGTCCAAGACACTGAAGCTTTCTTT.